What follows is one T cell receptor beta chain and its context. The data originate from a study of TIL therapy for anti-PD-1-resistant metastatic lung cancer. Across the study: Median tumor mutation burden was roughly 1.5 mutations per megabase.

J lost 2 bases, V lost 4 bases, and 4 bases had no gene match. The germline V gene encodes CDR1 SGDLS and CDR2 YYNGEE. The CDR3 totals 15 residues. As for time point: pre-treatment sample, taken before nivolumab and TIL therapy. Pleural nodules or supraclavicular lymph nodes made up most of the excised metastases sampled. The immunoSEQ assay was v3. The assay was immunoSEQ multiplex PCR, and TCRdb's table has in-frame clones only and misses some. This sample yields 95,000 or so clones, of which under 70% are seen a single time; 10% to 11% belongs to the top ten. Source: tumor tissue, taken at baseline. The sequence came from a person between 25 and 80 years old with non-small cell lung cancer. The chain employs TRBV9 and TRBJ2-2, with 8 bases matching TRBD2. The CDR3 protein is CASSTGGPNTGELFF. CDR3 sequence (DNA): TGTGCCAGCAGCACGGGGGGGCCCAACACCGGGGAGCTGTTTTTT.